This T cell receptor beta chain was profiled in a study of glioma-infiltrating T cells after dendritic cell vaccination (TCRdb year 2016). For the wider study: Of the roughly 15 glioblastoma patients in the cohort, all drawn from Phase I and II dendritic cell vaccination trials, 9 were newly diagnosed and 6 had recurrent disease. TCR sequencing metrics, including TIL content and tumor-blood repertoire overlap, were correlated with survival after dendritic cell vaccination. The vaccine consisted of monocyte-derived dendritic cells cultured approximately seven days with IL-4 and GM-CSF, then pulsed overnight with autologous tumor lysate. Between about 2002 and 2012, patients were given autologous tumor lysate-pulsed dendritic cell vaccination. Deep sequencing of TCR beta CDR3 regions was used to quantify tumor-infiltrating lymphocyte content and compare tumor and blood repertoires in dendritic cell-vaccinated glioblastoma patients. Patients received three intradermal dendritic cell vaccine injections at biweekly intervals in the arm below the axilla. Overall results and qualifications from the work: Higher estimated pretreatment TIL content predicted longer time to progression and overall survival after dendritic cell vaccination. The three-group TCR overlap response model was described as speculative and requiring prospective validation. The cohort was small and heterogeneous, only a few patients had full blood and tumor sets, and even fewer had initial-recurrent tumor pairs. No direct relationship between TCR clonality and survival was found, suggesting a diverse polyclonal response may matter.

Spanning cysteine to phenylalanine, the CDR3 consists of 14 amino acids. Just CDR3 DNA is preserved here, 42 bases in frame from base 1. Sequences GTSNPN (CDR1) and SVGIG (CDR2) are obtained from the germline V gene (reference sequence). Relative to germline, V is 6 bases shorter and J is 1 base shorter, with 14 bases between their ends. The sample's time point label, in plain terms: after dendritic cell vaccination, including at tumor progression/relapse. Patients were selected for having adequate residual fresh-frozen tumor tissue and more than two years of available survival data. None of the glioblastoma patients carried an isocitrate dehydrogenase mutation, although molecular status otherwise varied. PBMC were collected before vaccination, two weeks after the third vaccination, and at tumor progression when it occurred. The Qiagen DNeasy Blood extraction Kit was used for extraction of genomic DNA.

TCRB CDR3 regions were amplified from approximately 2 ug genomic DNA, or all available DNA if less, using the immunoSEQ assay. The multiplex PCR relied on 60 forward primers for TCR V beta segments and 13 reverse primers for J beta segments. To estimate the number of reads per starting template, synthetic control templates were added to each sample at limiting dilution. Reads of 87 bp were generated by sequencing on the Illumina HiSeq System. As for how the authors treated the data: PCR and sequencing errors were removed by merging closely related sequences with a nearest neighbor algorithm. TCR overlap was defined as the percentage of unique tumor TCR beta sequences that were also present in the same patient's peripheral blood. This is the immuneACCESS table as TCRdb keeps it, with only in-frame sequences that have V and J called. A part of the clones is gone; compared with another copy, unresolved V genes explain less than half, and the rest is unexplained. That table gives V, J and clone size, and the DNA gave D and trimming. The sample has about 110,000 clones on record, 90% of them singletons. In total, the top ten clones hold 2.5% to 3% of the sample.

As regards this clone: Its antigen is still unknown. No per-base quality is available; no much larger clone lies one base away.

In this chain, TRBV30 is recombined with TRBJ2-3; TRBD1 is possibly the D segment (5 matching bases). The sequences come from blood, collected after dendritic cell vaccination. The receptor was isolated from a human donor with glioblastoma. The CDR3 is CACSPGKGTDTQYF. The DNA is TGTGCCTGTTCGCCAGGGAAGGGCACAGATACGCAGTATTTT.